This TCR beta chain came from a study of blood T cell repertoires in COVID-19. In the study overall: Sites in the United States, Italy and Spain provided acute and convalescent COVID-19 samples. PBMCs, B-cell-depleted T cells, or T cells provided the cDNA or gDNA that made up the material.

Repertoires were generated with immunoSEQ multiplex PCR, while TCRdb's copy carries only in-frame clones and drops some. The data contain 95,000 to 110,000 clones, around 88% of them seen just once; the ten biggest clones take up roughly 3.5%. Germline lookup yields CDR1 SGHRS and CDR2 YFSETQ. The CDR3 loop spans 14 amino acids. The V segment lost 3 bases and the J segment 7 bases; nucleotides outside the gene matches: 6. The sequencing sample was made of peripheral blood. The chain joins TRBV5-1 to TRBJ1-2, with TRBD1 matching over 10 bases. The sequence derives from a human donor in a cohort sampled during active COVID-19. The CDR3 DNA reads TGCGCCAGCAGCTCTGACAGGGGGCGGGGTGGCTACACCTTC. It specifies CASSSDRGRGGYTF.